Below are 4 T cell receptor beta chains sequenced from a single sample in a study of cytomegalovirus exposure and HLA in healthy donors. 60 Vbeta and 13 Jbeta primers were used in PCR. The repertoire was sequenced with immunoSEQ multiplex PCR; TCRdb's copy has only in-frame clones and lacks some. The sample includes 200,000 to 250,000 clones, 65% to 85% of them seen just once. The source material was PBMCs. These receptors were taken from a man between 50 and 59 years old in good health and CMV-seronegative.

The chain carries TRBV25-1 and TRBJ2-1; D not resolved. Germline V gene lookup returns CDR1 MGHDK and CDR2 SYGVNS. This CDR3 region has 12 residues. V lost 3 bases and J 8 bases, leaving 8 bases between the germline ends. The CDR3 bases are TGTGCCAGCAGTGACCATAGCTATGAGCAGTTCTTC. This translates into CASSDHSYEQFF.

The chain links TRBV5-8 to TRBJ2-4; D is unresolved. V lost 0 bases and J lost 8, with 9 bases in between. The CDR3 length is 13 residues. CDR1 is SGHTS and CDR2 is YDEGEE in the germline V gene. The chain's CDR3 is CASSLARRDIQYF. The CDR3 coding sequence is TGTGCCAGCAGCTTGGCACGTCGGGACATTCAGTACTTC.

V is TRBV11-2 and J is TRBJ2-7; tentative D call: TRBD1 (6 bases). Germline V gene sequence: CDR1 SGHAT, CDR2 FQNNGV. The CDR3 has 16 residues. V was pared by 5 bases and J by 5 bases, with 22 bases between. The CDR3 coding sequence is TGTGCCAGCAGCCCGCGCCCAGGGGCAATTCAGGACGAGCAGTACTTC. It is translated as CASSPRPGAIQDEQYF.

The chain carries TRBV29-1 and TRBJ2-5; D unclear. CDR1 and CDR2 from the germline V gene are SQVTM and ANQGSEA. V lost 3 bases and J 4 bases, leaving 9 bases between the germline ends. This CDR3 contains 12 residues. The CDR3 region is CSVDQLRETQYF. The CDR3 DNA reads as TGCAGCGTTGACCAGTTACGAGAGACCCAGTACTTC.